This passage covers 26 T cell receptor beta chains from one sample sequenced in a study of T cells in women clearing cervical HPV infection. Generated by immunoSEQ multiplex PCR, the TCRdb table keeps only in-frame clones and is missing some. The sample includes over 45,000 clones. Sequenced sample: blood buffy coat. These receptors came from a woman aged 18 to 75 with a cervical HPV16 infection that either progressed to CIN3+ or cleared (not recorded which).

Concerning this clone itself: The missing CDR3 end, 3 residues past where the read stops, is filled in from the germline J gene. The gene calls are TRBV10-3 and TRBJ1-2; a weak D match, TRBD1 (5 bases). The CDR3 extends over 15 amino acids. Deletions cut 9 bases from V and 6 bases from J, with 23 bases between. CDR1 is ENHRY and CDR2 is SYGVKD in the germline V gene. Here the CDR3 reads CAIRQRTDDLNGYTF. The CDR3 DNA, read in part, is TGTGCCATTAGACAGAGGACGGACGATCTGAATGGC.

Concerning this clone: The read gets to within 3 residues of the CDR3 end, and the germline J gene fills in the rest. The chain is built from TRBV29-1 and TRBJ2-2; D gene unclear. V was trimmed by 5 bases and J by 3 bases, leaving 7 bases between them. Germline V gene lookup returns CDR1 SQVTM and CDR2 ANQGSEA. The CDR3 is made up of 12 amino acids. Partial CDR3 DNA: TGCAGCGTTTTGACTGACACCGGGGAG. Translating it yields CSVLTDTGE. Given in full, the CDR3 is CSVLTDTGELFF.

On this clone itself: The read stops 3 residues short of the end of the CDR3; the missing end is completed from the germline J gene. The genes are TRBV6-4 and TRBJ2-3, with D maybe TRBD1 (5 bases). The CDR3 is 13 amino acids. The V gene lost 4 bases and the J gene lost 6 bases, with 11 bases spanning the gap. Germline CDR1 and CDR2: MRHNA and SNTAGT. CDR3 sequence: CASSAGPDDTQYF. Incomplete CDR3 DNA: TGTGCCAGCAGTGCAGGGCCGGACGATACG.

Note on this clone: The missing CDR3 end, 3 residues past where the read stops, is filled in from the germline J gene. The chain joins TRBV19 to TRBJ1-6; D is unresolved. Trimming stripped 5 bases from V and 8 bases from J, with 10 bases between. The CDR3 consists of 13 residues. Germline V CDR1 and CDR2: LNHDA, SQIVND (reference sequence). The CDR3 DNA, read in part, is TGTGCCAGTAGTCCCCCCTCGGATTCACCC. Its translation: CASSPPSDSP. The full CDR3 protein reads CASSPPSDSPLHF.

As to this clone: The CDR3 end falls 3 residues outside the read, so it is completed with the germline J gene. The chain is built from TRBV2 and TRBJ2-1, with 8 bases fitting TRBD2. V was clipped by 8 bases and J by 4 bases; unmatched bases: 4. CDR3 length equals 13 residues. Germline lookup yields CDR1 SNHLY and CDR2 FYNNEI. Partial CDR3 DNA: TGTGCCAGCGGCGCTAGCGGGTACAATGAG. Translated, it gives CASGASGYNE. The whole CDR3 reads CASGASGYNEQFF.

Remarks on this clone: Read sequence stops 3 residues before the CDR3 end, and the germline J gene provides the missing end. The rearrangement links TRBV20-1 to TRBJ2-7; D is undetermined. Between the trimmed V and J ends, which lost 2 bases and 5 bases, there was a span of 7 bases. This CDR3 contains 11 residues. Germline values: CDR1 DFQATT, CDR2 SNEGSKA (reference sequence). Partial CDR3 DNA: TGCAGTGCTAGATATCCTAACGAG. It codes for CSARYPNE. The full CDR3 protein reads CSARYPNEQYF.

Of note for this clone: The read ends 3 residues early relative to the CDR3; the germline J gene fills the gap. The chain combines TRBV11-1 with TRBJ1-2, with 9 bases identical to TRBD1. Trimming cost V 5 bases and J 6 bases; bases outside gene matches: 4. The CDR3 runs to 13 residues. From germline, CDR1 is SGHAT and CDR2 FQDESV (reference sequence). CDR3 DNA, as far as it was read: TGTGCCAGCAGCCCCGGGACAGGGAATGGC. This translates into CASSPGTGNG. The entire CDR3 reads CASSPGTGNGYTF.

Comments on this clone: The CDR3 end is not reached by the read, which stops 3 residues before it; the germline J gene fills it in. The J gene is TRBJ1-1, the V gene TRBV19; no definite D call. V dropped 1 base and J dropped 7 bases, with 10 bases sitting between them. The CDR3 runs to 13 residues. Germline CDR1 is LNHDA and CDR2 is SQIVND (reference sequence). The CDR3 sequence is CASSIGPLIEAFF. The CDR3 bases that were read are TGTGCCAGTAGTATAGGGCCGCTTATTGAA.

Details on this clone: The read ends 3 residues before the CDR3 terminus; that terminus is restored from the germline J gene. The chain carries TRBV4-1 and TRBJ2-7, with 7 bases lining up with TRBD1. J gave up 3 bases and V 4 bases, and 12 bases lay outside the gene matches. This CDR3 region has 16 residues. Looked up from germline, CDR1 is MGHRA and CDR2 is YSYEKL. CDR3 DNA, as far as it was read: TGCGCCAGCAGCCGGGAGAAGACAGGGAATTTCTACGAG. This encodes CASSREKTGNFYE. The entire CDR3 reads CASSREKTGNFYEQYF.

As for this clone: The CDR3 end lies 3 residues beyond the end of the read and is filled in from the germline J gene. V gene TRBV28 combines with J gene TRBJ1-2; 8 bases line up with TRBD1. Germline-derived CDR1 and CDR2 are MDHEN and SYDVKM. The CDR3 sequence is 14 residues long. The V and J ends lost 5 bases and 4 bases, in that order; junction bases with no gene match: 6. Incomplete CDR3 DNA: TGTGCCAGCAGTCAAAGGACAGGGCTCTATGGC. It is translated as CASSQRTGLYG. The entire CDR3 is CASSQRTGLYGYTF.

Incomplete CDR3 DNA: TGTGCCAGCAGCTTAGTAGGGACAGGGGAGTTCGAG. It yields the protein CASSLVGTGEFE. The CDR3 in full is CASSLVGTGEFEQYF. The chain recombines TRBV7-6 with TRBJ2-7; 10 positions match TRBD1. The read comes to an end 3 residues before the CDR3 does, leaving the germline J gene to fill in the end. The trim removed 1 base at V and 6 bases at J, leaving 6 bases unmatched. In germline, CDR1 is SGHVS, CDR2 FNYEAQ. This CDR3 region has 15 residues.

With respect to this clone: The read is 3 residues too short to cover the CDR3 end, so that end is filled in from the germline J gene. The V call is TRBV6-1, the J call TRBJ1-2, with D tentatively TRBD1 (5 bases). The V gene's germline CDR1 is MNHNS and CDR2 SASEGT. V was cut by 3 bases and J by 0 bases, with 8 bases left in between. This CDR3 is 14 amino acids long. Here the CDR3 reads CASSDDSTNYGYTF. CDR3 bases read: TGTGCCAGCAGTGATGACAGCACTAACTATGGC.

Regarding this clone: The read terminates 3 residues before the CDR3 end, so the remaining end is supplied by the germline J gene. The chain carries TRBV20-1 and TRBJ1-6, with D possibly TRBD1 on 5 matching bases. The germline V gene has CDR1 DFQATT and CDR2 SNEGSKA (reference sequence). CDR3 length: 14 amino acids. Trimming left V 0 bases short and J 7 bases short, with 10 bases between. The CDR3 DNA, read in part, is TGCAGTGCTAGAGATCCCAGGGAAAATTCACCC. As protein: CSARDPRENSP. The complete CDR3 reads CSARDPRENSPLHF.

Comments on this clone: The read halts 3 residues ahead of the CDR3 end, with the missing end drawn from the germline J gene. The rearrangement links TRBV2 to TRBJ2-7; TRBD1 matches 9 bases. This CDR3 spans 13 amino acids. The ends lost 6 bases at V and 2 bases at J; junction bases unmatched: 2. CDR1 SNHLY and CDR2 FYNNEI come from the germline V gene. The CDR3 sequence is CASRGTGTYEQYF. Incomplete CDR3 DNA: TGTGCCAGCAGGGGGACAGGGACCTACGAG.

With regard to this clone: The read stops 3 residues short of the end of the CDR3; the missing end is completed from the germline J gene. The chain links TRBV6-1 to TRBJ1-1, with 7 bases matching TRBD1. Germline V gene sequence: CDR1 MNHNS, CDR2 SASEGT. CDR3 size: 16 residues. CDR3 DNA (partial): TGTGCCAGCAGTGAAGCGCATACAGGGGCTCTTAGTTTG. Its protein is CASSEAHTGALSL. The whole CDR3 reads CASSEAHTGALSLAFF.

Concerning this clone itself: The CDR3 goes on 3 residues after the read ends, and that part is filled in from the germline J gene. The chain combines TRBV20-1 with TRBJ1-5, with TRBD1 matching 11 bases. The V and J ends lost 5 bases and 5 bases, in that order; junction bases with no gene match: 2. The CDR3 totals 13 residues. The germline CDR1 and CDR2 sequences are DFQATT and SNEGSKA (reference sequence). The CDR3 sequence is CSAGGQGDQPQHF. CDR3 DNA (partial): TGCAGTGCTGGGGGACAGGGGGATCAGCCC.

Concerning this clone: The read ends 3 residues before the CDR3 terminus; that terminus is restored from the germline J gene. This chain joins TRBV5-4 and TRBJ2-3, with D unclear. The CDR3 loop spans 14 amino acids. Trimming took 2 bases from V and 2 from J, leaving 9 bases between them. The V gene's germline CDR1 is SGHNT and CDR2 YYREEE (reference sequence). The part of the CDR3 DNA that was read is TGTGCCAGCAGCTTAGGCGGCGACACAGATACG. Amino acid sequence: CASSLGGDTDT. The whole CDR3 sequence is CASSLGGDTDTQYF.

The sequenced CDR3 bases are TGTGCCAGCAGCTTAGGGACGCTAGCGGGACAAGAGACC. Protein sequence: CASSLGTLAGQET. The entire CDR3 sequence reads CASSLGTLAGQETQYF. The chain joins TRBV5-4 to TRBJ2-5, with 9 nucleotides matching TRBD2. The missing CDR3 end, 3 residues past where the read stops, is filled in from the germline J gene. V was clipped by 2 bases and J by 2 bases; unmatched bases: 7. The CDR3 totals 16 residues. Germline-derived CDR1 and CDR2 are SGHNT and YYREEE (reference sequence).

Regarding this clone: With the read ending 3 residues before the CDR3 end, the germline J gene is used to fill in that end. The chain has TRBV5-4 and TRBJ2-5, with TRBD1 matching over 7 bases. V lost 0 bases and J lost 4; bases outside the gene matches: 3. Germline V gene data show CDR1 as SGHNT and CDR2 as YYREEE (reference sequence). The CDR3 runs 14 residues. The CDR3 reads CASSLGPGGETQYF. CDR3 bases read: TGTGCCAGCAGCTTGGGGCCAGGGGGAGAGACC.

Concerning this clone itself: The read comes to an end 3 residues before the CDR3 does, leaving the germline J gene to fill in the end. This chain uses TRBV7-8 with TRBJ2-1; 12 nucleotides line up with TRBD2. CDR3 length: 16 amino acids. Germline CDR1 SGHVS, CDR2 FQNEAQ. The V gene end was trimmed by 1 base and the J gene end by 8 bases; junction bases not matched to a gene: 6. CDR3 sequence: CASSLGASGGADEQFF. The sequenced CDR3 bases are TGTGCCAGCAGCTTAGGAGCTAGCGGGGGGGCAGATGAG.

Concerning this clone: The CDR3 is cut off 3 residues early in the read; its end comes from the germline J gene. The chain recombines TRBV12-3 or TRBV12-4 with TRBJ1-1; a weak D match, TRBD1 (5 bases). This CDR3 region has 13 residues. The V end lost 5 bases, the J end lost 1 base, and 8 bases lay between the germline ends. CDR3 sequence reads: CASSATGNTEAFF. The covered CDR3 bases are TGTGCCAGCAGTGCAACAGGGAACACTGAA.

Worth noting for this clone: This same CDR3 is encoded by further DNA sequences in the sample. The CDR3 reads CASSARQNTEAFF. The covered CDR3 bases are TGTGCCAGTAGTGCCAGACAGAACACTGAA. This chain joins TRBV19 and TRBJ1-1; no firm D call. The CDR3 end is not reached by the read, which stops 3 residues before it; the germline J gene fills it in. V lost 5 bases and J 1 base, leaving 8 bases between the germline ends. This CDR3 spans 13 amino acids. In germline, CDR1 is LNHDA, CDR2 SQIVND (reference sequence).

About this clone: Read coverage stops 3 residues before the CDR3 terminus; the germline J gene supplies the remainder. J is TRBJ1-3 and V is TRBV2; D remains unclear. Trimming stripped 0 bases from V and 9 bases from J, with 6 bases between. Germline V lookup: CDR1 SNHLY, CDR2 FYNNEI. The CDR3 is 12 amino acids. Here the CDR3 reads CASSEAPSTIYF. CDR3 DNA (partial): TGTGCCAGCAGTGAAGCCCCATCCACC. Complete variable domain (other parts from reference TRBV2 and TRBJ1-3): EPEVTQTPSHQVTQMGQEVILRCVPISNHLYFYWYRQILGQKVEFLVSFYNNEISEKSEIFDDQFSVERPDGSNFTLKIRSTKLEDSAMYFCASSEAPSTIYFGEGSWLTVV.

Regarding this clone: Coverage ceases 3 residues before the CDR3 finishes, and the germline J gene fills in the end. This sequence joins TRBV3-1 (or the pseudogene TRBV3-2) and TRBJ2-4; 11 positions agree with TRBD2. The CDR3 is 17 amino acids. Germline V gives CDR1 LGHDT, CDR2 YNNKEL (reference sequence). The J segment lost 4 bases and the V segment lost 3 bases, leaving 8 bases of the junction unmatched. This CDR3 reads CASSHLTGTSGKNIQYF. The DNA read from the CDR3 is TGTGCCAGCAGCCACCTCACCGGGACTAGCGGAAAAAACATT.

The covered CDR3 bases are TGTGCCAGCAGCTTAAGGGGATCCGCCTACGAG. Translated, it gives CASSLRGSAYE. The entire CDR3 protein reads CASSLRGSAYEQYF. The rearrangement links TRBV11-3 to TRBJ2-7, with D possibly matching TRBD1 (5 bases). The read finishes 3 residues shy of the CDR3 end, and the germline J gene is used to complete it. CDR3 length: 14 amino acids. Germline V CDR1 and CDR2: SGHNT, YENEEA. V lost 2 bases and J 2 bases, leaving 10 bases between the germline ends.

As to this clone: The read ends 3 residues early relative to the CDR3; the germline J gene fills the gap. The chain recombines TRBV13 with TRBJ2-1, with 7 bases lining up with TRBD1. Germline V gene sequence: CDR1 PRHDT, CDR2 FYEKMQ (reference sequence). This CDR3 is built from 16 residues. The ends lost 0 bases at V and 4 bases at J; junction bases unmatched: 6. CDR3 protein: CASSLGGGMGYNEQFF. Partial CDR3 DNA: TGTGCCAGCAGCTTAGGAGGGGGCATGGGGTACAATGAG.